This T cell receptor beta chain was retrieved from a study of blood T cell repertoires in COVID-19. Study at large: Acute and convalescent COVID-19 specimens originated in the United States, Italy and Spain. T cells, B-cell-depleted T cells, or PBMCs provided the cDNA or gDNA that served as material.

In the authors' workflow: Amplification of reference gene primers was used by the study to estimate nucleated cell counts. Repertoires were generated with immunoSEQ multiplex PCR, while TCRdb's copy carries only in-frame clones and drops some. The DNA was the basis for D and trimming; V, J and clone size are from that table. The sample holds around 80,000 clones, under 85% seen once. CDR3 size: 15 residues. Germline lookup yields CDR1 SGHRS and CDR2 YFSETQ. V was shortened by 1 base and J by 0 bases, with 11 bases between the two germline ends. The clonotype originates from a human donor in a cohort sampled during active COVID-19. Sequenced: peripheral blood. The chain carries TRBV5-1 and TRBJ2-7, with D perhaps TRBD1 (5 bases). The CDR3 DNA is TGCGCCAGCAGCTTGAACGCAGGGCCCTCCTACGAGCAGTACTTC. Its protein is CASSLNAGPSYEQYF. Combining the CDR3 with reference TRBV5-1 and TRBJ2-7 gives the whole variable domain KAGVTQTPRYLIKTRGQQVTLSCSPISGHRSVSWYQQTPGQGLQFLFEYFSETQRNKGNFPGRFSGRQFSNSRSEMNVSTLELGDSALYLCASSLNAGPSYEQYFGPGTRLTVT.